This TCR beta chain was recorded in a study of blood T cell repertoires in COVID-19. Study-wide context: There were acute and convalescent COVID-19 samples, and they came from the United States, Italy and Spain. T cells, B-cell-depleted T cells, or PBMCs supplied cDNA or gDNA.

Methods used by the authors: It was from reference gene primer amplification that nucleated cell counts were estimated. Clones were sequenced by immunoSEQ multiplex PCR, and TCRdb holds only the in-frame ones, with some missing. From that table come the V and J calls and clone size; the DNA was used to work out D and trimming. The sample lists 99,000 or so clones, around 83% seen once, with roughly 2.1% in the top ten. Germline CDR1 SGHRS, CDR2 YFSETQ. CDR3 length: 15 residues. V trimming: 4 bases; J trimming: 8 bases; junction bases outside the gene matches: 14. The chain uses TRBV5-1 and TRBJ1-2; 7 bases align to TRBD1. Sequencing was performed on peripheral blood. The sequence derives from a man between 65 and 85 years old with active or convalescent COVID-19. Written as DNA, the CDR3 is TGCGCCAGCAGCATTGGACAGGCCAGGAGGGGAGGCTACACCTTC. It is translated as CASSIGQARRGGYTF.